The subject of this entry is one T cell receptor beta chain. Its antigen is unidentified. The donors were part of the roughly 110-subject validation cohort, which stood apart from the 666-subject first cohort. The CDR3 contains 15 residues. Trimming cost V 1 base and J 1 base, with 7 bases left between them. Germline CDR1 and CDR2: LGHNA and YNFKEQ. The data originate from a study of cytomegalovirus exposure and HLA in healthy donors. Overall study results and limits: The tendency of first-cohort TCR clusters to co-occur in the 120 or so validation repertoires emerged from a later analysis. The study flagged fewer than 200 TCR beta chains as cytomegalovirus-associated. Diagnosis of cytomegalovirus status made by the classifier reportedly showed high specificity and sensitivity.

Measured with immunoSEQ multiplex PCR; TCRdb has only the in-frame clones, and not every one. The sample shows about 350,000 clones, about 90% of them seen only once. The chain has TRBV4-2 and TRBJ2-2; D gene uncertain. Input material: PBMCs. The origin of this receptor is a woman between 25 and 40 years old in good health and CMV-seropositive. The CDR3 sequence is CASSQAPKNTGELFF. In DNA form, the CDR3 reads TGTGCCAGCAGCCAAGCCCCCAAGAACACCGGGGAGCTGTTTTTT.